The 9 T cell receptor beta chains in this list originate from one sample, sequenced in a study of blood T cell repertoires in COVID-19. The repertoire was sequenced with immunoSEQ multiplex PCR; TCRdb's copy has only in-frame clones and lacks some. The sample shows roughly 380,000 clones, 70% to 90% of them seen only once. Sequencing used peripheral blood. The receptor set was obtained from a woman in her thirties or forties with COVID-19, enrolled during active disease.

This chain connects TRBV9 to TRBJ2-5; weak D call: TRBD2 (6 bases). Germline V gene data show CDR1 as SGDLS and CDR2 as YYNGEE. Trimming left V 0 bases short and J 5 bases short, with 11 bases between. The CDR3 extends over 14 amino acids. For the CDR3, the DNA is TGTGCCAGCAGCGTAGGCGCGGGGCTGGAGACCCAGTACTTC. Its protein is CASSVGAGLETQYF.

This clone is a singleton in its sample. This CDR3 is also generated by other DNA sequences in the sample. The J gene is TRBJ2-3, the V gene TRBV7-2; 9 positions agree with TRBD2. Losses at the gene ends were 5 bases for V and 0 bases for J; bases not matched to a gene: 6. The CDR3 spans 16 residues. CDR1 and CDR2 from the germline V gene are SGHTA and FQGNSA. CDR3 sequence reads: CASSLRLAGSTDTQYF. The CDR3 DNA sequence: TGTGCCAGCAGCCTCCGGCTAGCGGGGAGCACAGATACGCAGTATTTT.

The gene calls are TRBV10-3 and TRBJ1-5; possibly TRBD1 for D (6 bases). The CDR3 extends over 13 amino acids. The V and J ends lost 10 bases and 5 bases respectively, with 15 bases between them. Per the germline V gene, CDR1 is ENHRY and CDR2 is SYGVKD. In DNA form, the CDR3 reads TGTGCCAGCGGCCAGGGGCCTTATCAGCCCCAGCATTTT. Its protein product is CASGQGPYQPQHF.

This CDR3 reads CASSLGPGGKEYEQYF. As DNA, the CDR3 is TGTGCCAGCAGCTTAGGACCAGGAGGTAAAGAGTACGAGCAGTACTTC. The chain joins TRBV7-2 to TRBJ2-7, with a weak D call TRBD2 (5 bases). Per the germline V gene, CDR1 is SGHTA and CDR2 is FQGNSA. The CDR3 extends over 16 amino acids. V lost 1 base and J lost 4, with 17 bases in between.

V and J are TRBV5-4 and TRBJ2-2, with 9 nucleotides matching TRBD2. V lost 3 bases to trimming and J lost 7 bases; unmatched junction nucleotides: 16. The CDR3 contains 18 residues. The germline gives CDR1 SGHNT, CDR2 YYREEE (reference sequence). CDR3 loop: CASSSTVFAGGGGGELFF. In DNA, the CDR3 is TGTGCCAGCAGCTCCACCGTCTTCGCGGGAGGGGGTGGCGGGGAGCTGTTTTTT.

In this sample, this clone turned up once. This sequence joins TRBV7-2 and TRBJ1-1; weak D call: TRBD1 (6 bases). The ends were cut back, 3 bases at V and 11 bases at J, with 10 bases in the middle. This CDR3 spans 11 amino acids. Germline loops: CDR1 SGHTA, CDR2 FQGNSA. The DNA for the CDR3 is TGTGCCAGCAGCTTCGACAGGTTCGCTTTCTTT. Protein: CASSFDRFAFF.

This rearrangement joins TRBV7-2 to TRBJ1-1; the match to TRBD1 covers 7 bases. The germline gives CDR1 SGHTA, CDR2 FQGNSA. Trimming cost V 5 bases and J 5 bases; bases outside gene matches: 11. There are 15 residues in the CDR3. DNA for the CDR3: TGTGCCAGCAGCACAGAGGCAGGGGGTCTAACTGAAGCTTTCTTT. Protein sequence: CASSTEAGGLTEAFF. The whole variable domain, filled in from reference TRBV7-2 and TRBJ1-1, reads GAGVSQSPSNKVTEKGKDVELRCDPISGHTALYWYRQSLGQGLEFLIYFQGNSAPDKSGLPSDRFSAERTGGSVSTLTIQRTQQEDSAVYLCASSTEAGGLTEAFFGQGTRLTVV.

This chain joins TRBV5-1 and TRBJ1-6; 8 nucleotides line up with TRBD1. Germline-derived CDR1 and CDR2 are SGHRS and YFSETQ. The V gene end was trimmed by 4 bases and the J gene end by 9 bases; junction bases not matched to a gene: 6. The CDR3 has 14 amino acids. CDR3 sequence: CASSPAGGGSPLHF. The CDR3 DNA follows: TGCGCCAGCAGCCCCGCAGGGGGCGGTTCACCCCTCCACTTT. Full variable domain (outside the CDR3, taken from reference TRBV5-1 and TRBJ1-6): KAGVTQTPRYLIKTRGQQVTLSCSPISGHRSVSWYQQTPGQGLQFLFEYFSETQRNKGNFPGRFSGRQFSNSRSEMNVSTLELGDSALYLCASSPAGGGSPLHFGNGTRLTVT.

V and J are TRBV19 and TRBJ1-1; 10 nucleotides agree with TRBD1. Germline assignment: CDR1 LNHDA and CDR2 SQIVND (reference sequence). The CDR3 is 13 amino acids. J gave up 6 bases and V 6 bases, and 4 bases lay outside the gene matches. The DNA for the CDR3 is TGTGCCAGTAGGGACAGGGGGGCGGCTGAAGCTTTCTTT. Amino acid sequence: CASRDRGAAEAFF.